The 5 T cell receptor beta chains reported below all come from one sample, sequenced in a study of blood T cells in healthy people across ages. Using a J-beta primer mix together with a sample-barcoded 5' primer, a second PCR was run for roughly 6 to 11 cycles. Using its own MiXCR run on the 5' RACE reads, TCRdb lists one record per CDR3 protein. This table holds 800,000 or so distinct CDR3 sequences, roughly 25% found once. This same sample was also taken into another study, of T cells of mothers and their children.

The sequenced material came from blood. These receptors all come from a boy aged 5-17 years in good health.

This clonotype was seen more than once but under ten times. The chain has TRBV12-3 or TRBV12-4 and TRBJ1-2; 7 nucleotides agree with TRBD1. This CDR3 contains 12 residues. The trim removed 10 bases at V and 6 bases at J, leaving 8 bases unmatched. Written as DNA, the CDR3 is TGTGCCACTGTGCAGGGGGGAAATGGCTACACCTTC. Encoded protein: CATVQGGNGYTF.

This clonotype was observed a few times. The chain carries TRBV25-1 and TRBJ2-2; D remains ambiguous. CDR1 and CDR2 from the germline V gene are MGHDK and SYGVNS. V dropped 2 bases and J dropped 0 bases, with 10 bases sitting between them. The CDR3 is made up of 16 amino acids. CDR3 nucleotide sequence: TGTGCCAGCAGTGAAGACCCCCTCCCGAACACCGGGGAGCTGTTTTTT. As protein: CASSEDPLPNTGELFF.

This chain connects TRBV6-1 to TRBJ2-1, with 10 bases lining up with TRBD2. With V trimmed by 6 bases and J by 1 base, 6 bases remained unmatched. Germline V gene lookup returns CDR1 MNHNS and CDR2 SASEGT. The CDR3 totals 16 residues. CDR3 loop: CASSRTSGISYNEQFF. The CDR3 DNA sequence: TGTGCCAGCAGCCGTACTAGCGGGATATCCTACAATGAGCAGTTCTTC.

The chain joins TRBV5-5 to TRBJ2-5; tentatively, D is TRBD2 (6 bases). Trimming removed 4 bases at V and 1 base at J, with 14 bases between. The CDR3 consists of 15 residues. Germline CDR1 SGHKS, CDR2 YYEKEE (reference sequence). The CDR3 region has the DNA TGTGCCAGCAGCAACCGGGACTGGGCCCAAGAGACCCAGTACTTC. Translated: CASSNRDWAQETQYF.

This sequence joins TRBV9 and TRBJ2-5, with D perhaps given as TRBD1 or TRBD2 (6 bases each). Germline assignment: CDR1 SGDLS and CDR2 YYNGEE. The CDR3 totals 15 residues. V was clipped by 2 bases and J by 4 bases, with 15 bases between them. DNA of the CDR3: TGTGCCAGCAGCGTGGGGGGCGTGTTAGTAGAGACCCAGTACTTC. Protein sequence: CASSVGGVLVETQYF.